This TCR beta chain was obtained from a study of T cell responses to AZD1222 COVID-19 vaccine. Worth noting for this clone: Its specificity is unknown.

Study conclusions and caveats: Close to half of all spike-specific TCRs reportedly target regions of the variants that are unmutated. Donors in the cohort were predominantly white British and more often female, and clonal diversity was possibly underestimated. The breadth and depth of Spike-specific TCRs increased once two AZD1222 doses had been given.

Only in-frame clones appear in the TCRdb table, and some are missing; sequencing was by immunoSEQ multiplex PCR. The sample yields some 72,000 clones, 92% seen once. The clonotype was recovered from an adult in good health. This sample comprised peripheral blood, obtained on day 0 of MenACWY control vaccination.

CDR3 nucleotide sequence: TGTGCCACCAGTGATCCAGCGGGAGGGCCCCACAATGAGCAGTTCTTC. Its protein is CATSDPAGGPHNEQFF. This rearrangement joins TRBV24-1 to TRBJ2-1, with 10 bases matching TRBD2. The CDR3 is 16 residues long. V lost 3 bases to trimming and J lost 5 bases; unmatched junction nucleotides: 6. Germline-derived CDR1 and CDR2 are KGHDR and SFDVKD.